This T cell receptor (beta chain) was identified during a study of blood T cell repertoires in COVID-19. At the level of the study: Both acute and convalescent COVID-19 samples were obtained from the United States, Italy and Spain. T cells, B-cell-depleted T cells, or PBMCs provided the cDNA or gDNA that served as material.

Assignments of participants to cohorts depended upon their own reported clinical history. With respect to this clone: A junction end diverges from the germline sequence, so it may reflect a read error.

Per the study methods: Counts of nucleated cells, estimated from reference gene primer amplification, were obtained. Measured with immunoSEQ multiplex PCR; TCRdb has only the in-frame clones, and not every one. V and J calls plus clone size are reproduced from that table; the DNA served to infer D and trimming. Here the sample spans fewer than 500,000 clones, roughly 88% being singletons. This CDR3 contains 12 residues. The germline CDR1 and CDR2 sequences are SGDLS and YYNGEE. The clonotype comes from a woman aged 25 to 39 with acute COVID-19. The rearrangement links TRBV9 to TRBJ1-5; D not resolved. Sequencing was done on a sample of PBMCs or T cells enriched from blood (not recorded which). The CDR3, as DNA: TGTGCCAGCAGCGTAGAGAGAGAGGGATGGGATTTT. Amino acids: CASSVEREGWDF. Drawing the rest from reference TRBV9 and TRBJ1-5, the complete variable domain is DSGVTQTPKHLITATGQRVTLRCSPRSGDLSVYWYQQSLDQGLQFLIQYYNGEERAKGNILERFSAQQFPDLHSELNLSSLELGDSALYFCASSVEREGWDFGDGTRLSIL.